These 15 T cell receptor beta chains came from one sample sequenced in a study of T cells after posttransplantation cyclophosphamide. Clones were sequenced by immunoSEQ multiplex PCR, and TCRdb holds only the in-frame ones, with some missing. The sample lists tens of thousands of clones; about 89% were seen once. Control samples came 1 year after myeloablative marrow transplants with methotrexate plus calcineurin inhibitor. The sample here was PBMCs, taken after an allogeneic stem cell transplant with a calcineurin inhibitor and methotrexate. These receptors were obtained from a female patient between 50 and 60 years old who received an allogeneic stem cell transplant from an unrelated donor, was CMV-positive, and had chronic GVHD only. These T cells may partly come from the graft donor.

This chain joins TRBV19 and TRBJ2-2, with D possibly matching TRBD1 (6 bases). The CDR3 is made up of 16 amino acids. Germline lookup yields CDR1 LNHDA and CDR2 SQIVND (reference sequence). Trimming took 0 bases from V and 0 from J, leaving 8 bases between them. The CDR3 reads CASSIETGANTGELFF. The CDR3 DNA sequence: TGTGCCAGTAGTATAGAGACAGGAGCGAACACCGGGGAGCTGTTTTTT. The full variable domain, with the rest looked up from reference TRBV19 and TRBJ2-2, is DGGITQSPKYLFRKEGQNVTLSCEQNLNHDAMYWYRQDPGQGLRLIYYSQIVNDFQKGDIAEGYSVSREKKESFPLTVTSAQKNPTAFYLCASSIETGANTGELFFGEGSRLTVL.

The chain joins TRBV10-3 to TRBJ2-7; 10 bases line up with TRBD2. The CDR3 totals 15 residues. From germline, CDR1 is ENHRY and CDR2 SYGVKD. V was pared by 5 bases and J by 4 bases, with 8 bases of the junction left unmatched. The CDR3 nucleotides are TGTGCCATCAGTATACTTCCTAGCGGGAGTTACGAGCAGTACTTC. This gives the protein CAISILPSGSYEQYF.

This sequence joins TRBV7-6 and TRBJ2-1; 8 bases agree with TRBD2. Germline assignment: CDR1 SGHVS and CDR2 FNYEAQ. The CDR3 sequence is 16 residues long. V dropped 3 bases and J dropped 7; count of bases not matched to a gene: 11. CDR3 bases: TGTGCCAGCAGCTTTTCCCGGGAGGGCCTAGGGAATGAGCAGTTCTTC. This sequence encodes CASSFSREGLGNEQFF.

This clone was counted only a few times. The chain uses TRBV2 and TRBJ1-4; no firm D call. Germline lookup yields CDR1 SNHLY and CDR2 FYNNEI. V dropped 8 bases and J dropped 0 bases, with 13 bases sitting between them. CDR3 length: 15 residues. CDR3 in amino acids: CASGRDGATNEKLFF. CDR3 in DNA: TGTGCCAGCGGGCGGGATGGGGCAACTAATGAAAAACTGTTTTTT.

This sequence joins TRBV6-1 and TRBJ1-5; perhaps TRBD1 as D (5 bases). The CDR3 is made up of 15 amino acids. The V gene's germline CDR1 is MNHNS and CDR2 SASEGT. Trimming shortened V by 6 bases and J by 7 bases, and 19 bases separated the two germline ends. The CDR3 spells CASRPTEEGSQPQHF. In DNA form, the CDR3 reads TGTGCCAGCAGGCCGACAGAGGAGGGGAGCCAGCCCCAGCATTTT.

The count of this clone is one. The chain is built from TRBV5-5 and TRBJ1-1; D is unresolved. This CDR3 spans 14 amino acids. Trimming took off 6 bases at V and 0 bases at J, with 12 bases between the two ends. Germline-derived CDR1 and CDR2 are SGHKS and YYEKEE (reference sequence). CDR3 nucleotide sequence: TGTGCCAGCACCTCGCACAGCATGAACACTGAAGCTTTCTTT. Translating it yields CASTSHSMNTEAFF.

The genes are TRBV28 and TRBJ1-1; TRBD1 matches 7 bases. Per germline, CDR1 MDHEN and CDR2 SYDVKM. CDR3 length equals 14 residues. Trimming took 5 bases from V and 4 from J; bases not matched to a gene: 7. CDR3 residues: CASSQTGLGTEAFF. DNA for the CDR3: TGTGCCAGCAGTCAGACAGGGTTAGGCACTGAAGCTTTCTTT.

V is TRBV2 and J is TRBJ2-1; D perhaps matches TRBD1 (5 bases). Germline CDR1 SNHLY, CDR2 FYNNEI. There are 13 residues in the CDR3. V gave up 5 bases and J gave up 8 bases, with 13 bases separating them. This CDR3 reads CASSRLGVHEQFF. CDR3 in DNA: TGTGCCAGCAGTAGGTTAGGGGTCCATGAGCAGTTCTTC.

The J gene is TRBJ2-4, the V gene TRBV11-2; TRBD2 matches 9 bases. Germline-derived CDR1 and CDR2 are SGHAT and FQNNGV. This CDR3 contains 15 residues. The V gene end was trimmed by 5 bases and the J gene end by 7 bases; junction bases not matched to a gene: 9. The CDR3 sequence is CASSRIAGALNIQYF. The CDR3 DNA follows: TGTGCCAGCAGCCGGATAGCGGGAGCCTTGAACATTCAGTACTTC.

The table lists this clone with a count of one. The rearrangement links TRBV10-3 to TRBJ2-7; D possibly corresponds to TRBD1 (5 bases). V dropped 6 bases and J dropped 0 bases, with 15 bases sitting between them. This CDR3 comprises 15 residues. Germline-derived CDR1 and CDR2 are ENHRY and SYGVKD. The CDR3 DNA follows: TGTGCCATCAGAGGCGACAGCTTAATCTCCTACGAGCAGTACTTC. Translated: CAIRGDSLISYEQYF.

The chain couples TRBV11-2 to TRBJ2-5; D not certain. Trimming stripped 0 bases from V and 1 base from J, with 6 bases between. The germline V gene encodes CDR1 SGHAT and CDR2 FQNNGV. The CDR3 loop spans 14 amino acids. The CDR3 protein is CASSLDRVQETQYF. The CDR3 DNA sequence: TGTGCCAGCAGCTTAGATAGAGTCCAAGAGACCCAGTACTTC.

The CDR3 protein is CASSTQTSGYLEQYF. CDR3 bases: TGTGCCAGCAGCACCCAGACTAGCGGATACCTGGAGCAGTACTTC. V gene TRBV7-6 combines with J gene TRBJ2-7; 9 bases match TRBD2. Germline V gives CDR1 SGHVS, CDR2 FNYEAQ. Trimming removed 5 bases from V and 7 bases from J; junction bases left unmatched: 12. The length of the CDR3 is 15 residues.

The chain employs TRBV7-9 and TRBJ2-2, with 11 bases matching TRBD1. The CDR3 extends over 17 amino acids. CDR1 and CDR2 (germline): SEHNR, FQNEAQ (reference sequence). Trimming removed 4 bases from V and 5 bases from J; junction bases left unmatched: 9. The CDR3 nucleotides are TGTGCCAGCAGCTCCCGTCCGGACAGGGGGCGTACCGGGGAGCTGTTTTTT. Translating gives CASSSRPDRGRTGELFF.

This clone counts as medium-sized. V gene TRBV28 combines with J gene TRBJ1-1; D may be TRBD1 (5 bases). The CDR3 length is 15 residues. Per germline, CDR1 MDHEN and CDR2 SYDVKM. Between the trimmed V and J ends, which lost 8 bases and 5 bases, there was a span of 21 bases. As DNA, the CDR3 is TGTGCCAGCGGCCATCTGTTGGGCGGGGGGACTGAAGCTTTCTTT. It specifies CASGHLLGGGTEAFF.

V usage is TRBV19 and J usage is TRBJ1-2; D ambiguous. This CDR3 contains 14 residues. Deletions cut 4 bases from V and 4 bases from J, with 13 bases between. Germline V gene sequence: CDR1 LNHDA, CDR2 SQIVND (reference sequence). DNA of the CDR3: TGTGCCAGTAGTAACCGTTGGCAGGCCTATGGCTACACCTTC. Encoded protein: CASSNRWQAYGYTF.